A single sample gave rise to the 30 T cell receptor beta chains below, sequenced in a study of T cells in Graves' hyperthyroidism and ophthalmopathy. Template material for amplifying TCR beta CDR3 regions consisted of RNA transcripts. RT-PCR in the first round (using the HTBI primer set) targeted the TCR CDR3. Each CDR3 protein is one row after TCRdb ran MiXCR on the multiplex PCR reads. The repertoire consists of about 480,000 distinct CDR3 sequences, with around 22% occurring once and the leading ten covering 10% to 12%. Sample: blood. The source is a woman in her twenties or thirties with Graves' ophthalmopathy.

At least ten counts were recorded for this clonotype. The chain combines TRBV20-1 with TRBJ1-5, with D hard to call. Per germline, CDR1 DFQATT and CDR2 SNEGSKA (reference sequence). The CDR3 runs 14 residues. V dropped 3 bases and J dropped 7 bases, with 16 bases sitting between them. CDR3 nucleotides: TGCAGTGCTAGTCTCGGGGTTCCGGGCCAGCCCCAGCATTTT. Its protein is CSASLGVPGQPQHF.

This sequence joins TRBV12-3 or TRBV12-4 and TRBJ2-7; 7 bases agree with TRBD1. The CDR3 is 14 amino acids. V gave up 5 bases and J gave up 6 bases; unmatched junction bases: 10. CDR3 residues: CASSGQVRASEQYF. In DNA, the CDR3 is TGTGCCAGCAGTGGACAGGTACGGGCCTCCGAGCAGTACTTC.

There are many counts of this clonotype. V is TRBV12-3 or TRBV12-4 and J is TRBJ1-1; 9 nucleotides match TRBD1. J was trimmed by 4 bases and V by 7 bases; bases with no gene match: 7. The CDR3 consists of 14 residues. The CDR3 nucleotides read TGTGCCAGCATTCTCACAGGGGGCATCACTGAAGCTTTCTTT. Its translation is CASILTGGITEAFF.

The chain carries TRBV6-1 and TRBJ1-2; D call uncertain. The length of the CDR3 is 11 residues. V was pared by 1 base and J by 6 bases, with 3 bases between. Germline V gives CDR1 MNHNS, CDR2 SASEGT. Here the CDR3 DNA reads TGTGCCAGCAGTGAAGTTGATGGCTACACCTTC. Translating gives CASSEVDGYTF.

This clonotype was found many times. The J gene is TRBJ1-2, the V gene TRBV7-9; TRBD1 agrees at 9 bases. This CDR3 comprises 15 residues. Germline CDR1 is SEHNR and CDR2 is FQNEAQ (reference sequence). Germline trimming cut 1 base from V and 6 bases from J; bases unmatched to any gene: 6. The CDR3, as DNA: TGTGCCAGCAGCTTAGGGGACAGGGCTGGGAATGGCTACACCTTC. This codes for CASSLGDRAGNGYTF.

The chain carries TRBV7-3 and TRBJ2-5, with D possibly being TRBD2 (6 bases). Trimming removed 8 bases from V and 4 bases from J, with 17 bases in between. Germline lookup yields CDR1 SGHTA and CDR2 FQGTGA. This CDR3 spans 14 amino acids. CDR3 sequence (DNA): TGTGCCAGCCACGCAGGGACTTGGCGAGAGACCCAGTACTTC. This encodes CASHAGTWRETQYF.

This clonotype was counted ten times or more. A much larger clonotype is one base distant, so this may be a read error. This CDR3 is missing its conserved last phenylalanine or tryptophan, likely due to a read error. The chain joins TRBV12-3 or TRBV12-4 to TRBJ1-1; D is perhaps TRBD1 (5 bases). The length of the CDR3 is 13 residues. V was clipped by 5 bases and J by 5 bases, with 12 bases between them. In DNA, the CDR3 is TGTGCCAGCAGTCCACAGGAGAGGACTGAAGCTTTCCTT. Translating gives CASSPQERTEAFL.

The sample holds many counts of this clonotype. The chain carries TRBV27 and TRBJ1-1; unclear D gene. V gave up 5 bases and J gave up 4 bases, with 17 bases separating them. CDR1 is MNHEY, CDR2 SMNVEV, per germline (reference sequence). The CDR3 has 15 residues. The CDR3 DNA reads TGTGCCAGCAGTCTCCGGTGGTCGGTGGGCACTGAAGCTTTCTTT. This sequence encodes CASSLRWSVGTEAFF.

The DNA of the CDR3 is TGTGCCAGCAGGACAGGGGCCGCCAAAAACATTCAGTACTTC. Encoded protein: CASRTGAAKNIQYF. This chain uses TRBV6-1 with TRBJ2-4, with 8 bases lining up with TRBD1. Trimming took 6 bases from V and 1 from J; bases not matched to a gene: 2. Germline V gives CDR1 MNHNS, CDR2 SASEGT. The CDR3 runs to 14 residues.

In this sample, this clonotype turned up a few times. At one end the junction does not follow the germline gene, possibly because of a read error. V gene TRBV4-3 combines with J gene TRBJ2-5; 8 positions match TRBD1. Germline V gene sequence: CDR1 LGHNA, CDR2 YSLEER. The CDR3 contains 16 residues. CDR3 amino acids: CASTQSRDRYQETQYF. The DNA of the CDR3 is TGCGCCAGCACCCAATCCCGGGACAGGTACCAAGAGACCCAGTACTTC.

About this clonotype: A single base separates this from a much larger clone, so it may be a read error. V usage is TRBV18 and J usage is TRBJ1-1, with a tentative D call TRBD1 (6 bases). Germline CDR1 KGHSH, CDR2 LQKENI. The CDR3 has 18 residues. The CDR3 reads CSSSPVAGGRGMNTEAFF. The CDR3 DNA reads as TGTTCCAGCTCACCTGTTGCGGGGGGCAGAGGCATGAACACTGAAGCTTTCTTT.

The chain employs TRBV20-1 and TRBJ2-5; 10 bases are shared with TRBD1. CDR3 length: 13 amino acids. Per the germline V gene, CDR1 is DFQATT and CDR2 is SNEGSKA (reference sequence). V lost 4 bases to trimming and J lost 4 bases; unmatched junction nucleotides: 3. The CDR3 DNA is TGCAGTGCTAATCGGGACAGGGGAGAGACCCAGTACTTC. Translating gives CSANRDRGETQYF.

This clonotype was counted many times. The V and J genes are TRBV5-1 and TRBJ2-2; 11 nucleotides match TRBD1. This CDR3 has 14 amino acids. Trimming cost V 4 bases and J 6 bases; bases outside gene matches: 2. The germline gives CDR1 SGHRS, CDR2 YFSETQ. CDR3 residues: CASSPGQGAGELFF. CDR3 nucleotides: TGCGCCAGCAGCCCGGGACAGGGGGCCGGGGAGCTGTTTTTT.

V is TRBV10-3 and J is TRBJ2-4; either TRBD1 or TRBD2 may fit D (5 bases each). CDR1 ENHRY and CDR2 SYGVKD come from the germline V gene. CDR3 length: 13 residues. The V end lost 4 bases, the J end lost 1 base, and 5 bases lay between the germline ends. CDR3: CAISGGAKNIQYF. CDR3 nucleotides: TGTGCCATCAGTGGGGGGGCCAAAAACATTCAGTACTTC.

The rearrangement links TRBV19 to TRBJ2-7, with D possibly called TRBD1 or TRBD2 (6 bases each). From germline, CDR1 is LNHDA and CDR2 SQIVND (reference sequence). Trimming removed 3 bases from V and 2 bases from J, with 11 bases in between. The CDR3 is made up of 14 amino acids. The chain's CDR3 is CASSIRGAPYEQYF. CDR3 nucleotides: TGTGCCAGTAGTATTAGGGGGGCCCCCTACGAGCAGTACTTC.

This clonotype was seen repeatedly, ten times or more. This sequence joins TRBV5-1 and TRBJ2-7, with 7 bases matching TRBD1. CDR3 length equals 15 residues. The ends lost 4 bases at V and 4 bases at J; junction bases unmatched: 11. Germline V gives CDR1 SGHRS, CDR2 YFSETQ. CDR3 coding DNA: TGCGCCAGCAGCGACAGGGAGTGGTTTTCTTACGAGCAGTACTTC. It codes for CASSDREWFSYEQYF.

This clonotype was observed at least ten times. The chain joins TRBV7-2 to TRBJ1-2, with D possibly TRBD1 on 5 matching bases. The V end lost 2 bases, the J end lost 7 bases, and 11 bases lay between the germline ends. CDR3 length: 13 amino acids. CDR1 is SGHTA and CDR2 is FQGNSA in the germline V gene. In nucleotides, the CDR3 is TGTGCCAGCAGCTTATCCAGGGACGGTGGCTACACCTTC. This codes for CASSLSRDGGYTF. The entire variable domain, with the rest obtained from reference TRBV7-2 and TRBJ1-2, is as follows: GAGVSQSPSNKVTEKGKDVELRCDPISGHTALYWYRQSLGQGLEFLIYFQGNSAPDKSGLPSDRFSAERTGGSVSTLTIQRTQQEDSAVYLCASSLSRDGGYTFGSGTRLTVV.

A word on this clonotype: At one end the junction does not follow the germline gene, possibly because of a read error. The chain has TRBV15 and TRBJ1-1; TRBD1 matches at 7 bases. The germline CDR1 and CDR2 sequences are LNHNV and YYDKDF (reference sequence). The CDR3 contains 15 residues. CDR3 DNA: TGTGCCACGAGCCTCGGACAGGACTCGATCACTGAAGCCTTCTTT. As protein: CATSLGQDSITEAFF.

With respect to this clonotype: As the CDR3 is not closed by the conserved phenylalanine or tryptophan, this likely results from a read error. The chain uses TRBV7-2 and TRBJ2-7; D remains unclear. Germline CDR1 is SGHTA and CDR2 is FQGNSA. Trimming removed 1 base at V and 0 bases at J, with 10 bases between. This CDR3 contains 15 residues. As DNA, the CDR3 is TGTGCCAGCAGCTTAGGTCAACATACCTCCTACGAGCAGTACCTC. Translating gives CASSLGQHTSYEQYL.

This clonotype has more than one count but fewer than ten. The J gene is TRBJ2-5, the V gene TRBV4-1; 13 nucleotides agree with TRBD2. Per the germline V gene, CDR1 is MGHRA and CDR2 is YSYEKL. The CDR3 spans 16 residues. With V trimmed by 2 bases and J by 2 bases, 2 bases remained unmatched. CDR3 sequence (DNA): TGCGCCAGCAGCCAATTGGGACTAGCGGGGCAAGAGACCCAGTACTTC. It specifies CASSQLGLAGQETQYF.

At least ten counts were recorded for this clonotype. This chain connects TRBV6-5 to TRBJ2-5, with 7 positions matching TRBD1. Trimming removed 5 bases from V and 5 bases from J; junction bases left unmatched: 14. CDR3 size: 16 residues. Germline V CDR1 and CDR2: MNHEY, SVGAGI. The CDR3, as DNA: TGTGCCAGCAGTGACACTCGACAGGGTTTATGGGAGACCCAGTACTTC. It translates to CASSDTRQGLWETQYF.

The chain combines TRBV29-1 with TRBJ1-2; maybe TRBD1 (5 bases). This CDR3 is built from 11 residues. Trimming shortened V by 5 bases and J by 8 bases, and 12 bases separated the two germline ends. Looked up from germline, CDR1 is SQVTM and CDR2 is ANQGSEA. The CDR3 reads CSVWAGTGYTF. In nucleotides, the CDR3 is TGCAGCGTTTGGGCAGGGACCGGCTACACCTTC.

There are many counts of this clonotype. V gene TRBV10-3 combines with J gene TRBJ1-2; D may be TRBD1 (6 bases). Germline V CDR1 and CDR2: ENHRY, SYGVKD. The V and J ends lost 7 bases and 1 base respectively, with 16 bases between them. This CDR3 region has 15 residues. DNA for the CDR3: TGTGCCATCAACGACCGGGACATGAATAACTATGGCTACACCTTC. Its protein product is CAINDRDMNNYGYTF.

The chain is built from TRBV4-1 and TRBJ2-5; D unresolved. V was trimmed by 1 base and J by 4 bases, leaving 16 bases between them. CDR3 length: 16 amino acids. The germline gives CDR1 MGHRA, CDR2 YSYEKL. The CDR3 loop reads CASSQGDAYPAETQYF. The CDR3 bases are TGCGCCAGCAGCCAAGGCGACGCCTACCCGGCAGAGACCCAGTACTTC.

This clonotype was picked up many times. This chain links TRBV6-2 or TRBV6-3 with TRBJ1-5; 8 positions match TRBD1. V shed 6 bases and J 9 bases; nucleotides not matched to a gene: 13. The length of the CDR3 is 15 residues. Germline CDR1 reads MNHEY; CDR2 reads SVGEGT. The CDR3 DNA is TGTGCCAGCAGCTCGACAGGGGCGGGAATCTGGCCCCAGCATTTT. This encodes CASSSTGAGIWPQHF.

This clonotype was seen a few times. The chain recombines TRBV2 with TRBJ2-7; no reliable D call. The V and J ends lost 7 bases and 0 bases respectively, with 13 bases between them. Germline V lookup: CDR1 SNHLY, CDR2 FYNNEI. This CDR3 is built from 14 residues. CDR3 in DNA: TGTGCCAGCATCCCTCACGGAACCTCCTACGAGCAGTACTTC. Protein sequence: CASIPHGTSYEQYF.

Note on this clonotype: The junction departs from the called germline gene at one end, perhaps through a read error. The V gene is TRBV6-2 or TRBV6-3, the J gene TRBJ2-5; D is possibly TRBD1 (6 bases). Germline V lookup: CDR1 MNHEY, CDR2 SVGEGT. The CDR3 covers 14 residues. CDR3: CASSYGGWGKTRYF. DNA of the CDR3: TGTGCCAGCAGTTACGGGGGCTGGGGAAAGACCCGGTACTTC.

This chain connects TRBV19 to TRBJ1-2; 9 bases fit TRBD1. The V and J ends lost 5 bases and 2 bases, in that order; junction bases with no gene match: 6. The CDR3 has 15 residues. CDR1 LNHDA and CDR2 SQIVND come from the germline V gene (reference sequence). As DNA, the CDR3 is TGTGCCAGTAGTTCCACCGGGACAGGGAACTATGGCTACACCTTC. Its protein product is CASSSTGTGNYGYTF.

This clonotype showed up many times. The chain carries TRBV6-1 and TRBJ1-5, with TRBD1 identical over 7 bases. The junction had 3 bases not matched to a gene; V was cut back by 3 bases and J by 4 bases. The CDR3 sequence is 14 residues long. CDR1 is MNHNS, CDR2 SASEGT, per germline. Here the CDR3 DNA reads TGTGCCAGCAGTGAGGGACAGATGAATCAGCCCCAGCATTTT. This encodes CASSEGQMNQPQHF.

This clonotype was counted only a few times. A much larger clone lies a single base off, so this may be a read error. V is TRBV2 and J is TRBJ1-2; no reliable D call. This CDR3 contains 12 residues. CDR1 is SNHLY, CDR2 FYNNEI, per germline. Trimming cost V 10 bases and J 8 bases, with 17 bases left between them. In DNA form, the CDR3 reads TGTGCCAACGAAGTTCGGGAAGGCGGCTACACCTTC. It is translated as CANEVREGGYTF.